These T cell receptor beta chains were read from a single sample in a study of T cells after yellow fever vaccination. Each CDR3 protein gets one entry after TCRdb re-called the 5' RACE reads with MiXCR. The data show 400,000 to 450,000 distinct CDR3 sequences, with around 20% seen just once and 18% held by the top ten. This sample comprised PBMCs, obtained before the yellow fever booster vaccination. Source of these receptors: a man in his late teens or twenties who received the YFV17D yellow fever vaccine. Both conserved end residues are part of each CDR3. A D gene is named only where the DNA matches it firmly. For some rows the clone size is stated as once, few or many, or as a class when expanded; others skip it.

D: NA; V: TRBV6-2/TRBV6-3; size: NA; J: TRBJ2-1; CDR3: CASSYGLGGALEQFF; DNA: TGTGCCAGCAGTTATGGGCTGGGGGGAGCGCTTGAGCAGTTCTTC
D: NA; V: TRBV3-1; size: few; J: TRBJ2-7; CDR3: CASSLRTEDEQYF; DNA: TGTGCCAGCAGCCTTCGGACGGAGGACGAGCAGTACTTC
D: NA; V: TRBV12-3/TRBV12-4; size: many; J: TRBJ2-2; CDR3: CASSPESGATGELFF; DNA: TGTGCCAGCAGTCCGGAGTCAGGGGCCACCGGGGAGCTGTTTTTT
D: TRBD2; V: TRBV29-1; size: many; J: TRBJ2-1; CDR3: CSVVAGSSYNEQFF; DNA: TGCAGCGTTGTAGCGGGGAGCTCCTACAATGAGCAGTTCTTC
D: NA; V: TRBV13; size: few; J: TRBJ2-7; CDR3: CASRTGTAMSYEQYF; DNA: TGTGCCAGCAGGACCGGGACGGCCATGTCCTACGAGCAGTACTTC
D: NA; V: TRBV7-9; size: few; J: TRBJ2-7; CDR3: CASSKTGQTYEQYF; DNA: TGTGCCAGCAGCAAGACAGGTCAAACCTACGAGCAGTACTTC
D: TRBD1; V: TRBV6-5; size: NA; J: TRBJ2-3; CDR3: CASTPDRTGLTDTQYF; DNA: TGTGCCAGCACCCCGGATAGGACAGGGCTCACAGATACGCAGTATTTT
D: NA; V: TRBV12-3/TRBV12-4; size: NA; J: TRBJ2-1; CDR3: CASSFRGGASYNEQFF; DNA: TGTGCCAGCAGTTTTCGAGGGGGTGCCTCCTACAATGAGCAGTTCTTC
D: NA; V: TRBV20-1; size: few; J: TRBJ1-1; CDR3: CSGIYPEAFF; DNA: TGCAGCGGGATTTATCCTGAAGCTTTCTTT
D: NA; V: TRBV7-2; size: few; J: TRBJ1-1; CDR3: CASSHGAALNTEAFF; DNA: TGTGCCAGCAGCCATGGGGCAGCGTTGAACACTGAAGCTTTCTTT
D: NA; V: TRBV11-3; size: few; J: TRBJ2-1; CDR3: CASSSPPGGITGGYNEQFF; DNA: TGTGCCAGCAGCTCTCCTCCCGGGGGTATAACCGGGGGATACAATGAGCAGTTCTTC
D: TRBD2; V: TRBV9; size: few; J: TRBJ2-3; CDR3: CASSAEPSWRGAPSTDTQYF; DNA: TGTGCCAGCAGCGCGGAACCTAGCTGGCGGGGGGCACCTAGCACAGATACGCAGTATTTT
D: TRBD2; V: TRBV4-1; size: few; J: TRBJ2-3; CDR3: CASSQDETGGITDTQYF; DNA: TGCGCCAGCAGCCAAGATGAGACGGGGGGGATCACAGATACGCAGTATTTT
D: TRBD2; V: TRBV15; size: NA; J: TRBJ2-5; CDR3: CATSSTSGARRGGETQYF; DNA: TGTGCCACCAGCAGTACTAGCGGGGCCCGGAGGGGTGGAGAGACCCAGTACTTC
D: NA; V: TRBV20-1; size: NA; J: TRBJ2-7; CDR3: CSAQNRYEQYF; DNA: TGCAGTGCTCAAAACCGCTACGAGCAGTACTTC
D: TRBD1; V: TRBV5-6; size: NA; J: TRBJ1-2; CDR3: CASSPTGGTYGYTF; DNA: TGTGCCAGCAGTCCAACAGGGGGCACCTATGGCTACACCTTC
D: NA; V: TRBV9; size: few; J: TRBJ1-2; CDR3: CASSVDGFGYTF; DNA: TGTGCCAGCAGCGTAGACGGTTTTGGCTACACCTTC
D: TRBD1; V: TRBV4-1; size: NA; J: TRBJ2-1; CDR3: CASSPRQGARHEQFF; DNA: TGCGCCAGCAGCCCGCGACAGGGAGCGCGACATGAGCAGTTCTTC
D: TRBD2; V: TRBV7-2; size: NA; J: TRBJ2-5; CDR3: CASSSTSGVQETQYF; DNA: TGTGCCAGCAGCTCAACTAGCGGGGTACAAGAGACCCAGTACTTC
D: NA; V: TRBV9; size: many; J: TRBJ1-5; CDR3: CASSVEGQGEPQHF; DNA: TGTGCCAGCAGCGTAGAGGGTCAGGGCGAACCCCAGCATTTT
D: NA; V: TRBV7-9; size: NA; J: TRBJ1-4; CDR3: CASSFQEAELFF; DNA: TGTGCCAGCAGTTTTCAGGAGGCGGAACTGTTTTTT
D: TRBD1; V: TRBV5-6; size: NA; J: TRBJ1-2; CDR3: CASSLPGTGVGYTF; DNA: TGTGCCAGCAGCTTGCCCGGGACAGGGGTTGGCTACACCTTC
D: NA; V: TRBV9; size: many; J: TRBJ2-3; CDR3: CASSVAWGRTDTQYF; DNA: TGTGCCAGCAGCGTAGCTTGGGGGCGCACAGATACGCAGTATTTT